These 23 T cell receptor beta chains originate from one sample sequenced in a study of beta chain features in type 1 diabetes. Expressed TCRB transcripts got sequenced, as all isolated RNA was reverse transcribed. Data came from immunoSEQ multiplex PCR; TCRdb stores just in-frame clones and leaves some out. The data show under 20,000 clones, approximately 55% seen once. The sample consisted of stem cell memory CD4+ T cells from blood. The receptors shown here come from a woman aged 18-30 years in good health.

This clone occurred a few times. The chain joins TRBV7-9 to TRBJ1-1; D call uncertain. CDR1 SEHNR and CDR2 FQNEAQ come from the germline V gene (reference sequence). This CDR3 has 13 residues. Deletions cut 2 bases from V and 1 base from J, with 5 bases between. The CDR3: CASSLQSNTEAFF. The CDR3 bases are TGTGCCAGCAGCTTACAGTCGAACACTGAAGCTTTCTTT.

The gene calls are TRBV5-8 and TRBJ2-1; D might be TRBD1 (5 bases). The CDR3 length is 17 residues. From germline, CDR1 is SGHTS and CDR2 YDEGEE. Trimming removed 7 bases at V and 0 bases at J, with 20 bases between. The CDR3 spells CASALAGAASSYNEQFF. DNA for the CDR3: TGTGCCAGCGCACTCGCTGGGGCCGCGAGCTCCTACAATGAGCAGTTCTTC.

V and J are TRBV14 and TRBJ2-7; no clear D. The ends were cut back, 0 bases at V and 0 bases at J, with 6 bases in the middle. Germline CDR1 reads SGHDN; CDR2 reads FVKESK. This CDR3 comprises 14 residues. The CDR3 protein is CASSQDWSSYEQYF. CDR3 nucleotide sequence: TGTGCCAGCAGCCAAGATTGGAGCTCCTACGAGCAGTACTTC.

The J gene is TRBJ2-3, the V gene TRBV6-5; TRBD2 matches 12 bases. From germline, CDR1 is MNHEY and CDR2 SVGAGI. V trimming: 4 bases; J trimming: 3 bases; junction bases outside the gene matches: 2. The CDR3 runs 15 residues. CDR3: CASSSTSGSTDTQYF. In DNA, the CDR3 is TGTGCCAGCAGTTCGACTAGCGGGAGTACAGATACGCAGTATTTT.

The rearrangement uses TRBV10-1 and TRBJ2-1; a possible D gene is TRBD1 (6 bases). The ends were cut back, 0 bases at V and 0 bases at J, with 9 bases in the middle. The CDR3 covers 16 residues. Looked up from germline, CDR1 is WNHNN and CDR2 is SYGVQD (reference sequence). Here the CDR3 DNA reads TGCGCCAGCAGTGAGTCGAAAGGGGGCTCCTACAATGAGCAGTTCTTC. It translates to CASSESKGGSYNEQFF.

This chain uses TRBV29-1 with TRBJ1-1; D might be TRBD1 (6 bases). Deletions cut 4 bases from V and 7 bases from J, with 13 bases between. Looked up from germline, CDR1 is SQVTM and CDR2 is ANQGSEA. This CDR3 has 12 amino acids. The DNA for the CDR3 is TGCAGCGTTGCTCCCGGGACATTTGAAGCTTTCTTT. Translated: CSVAPGTFEAFF.

The gene calls are TRBV6-1 and TRBJ2-1, with a tentative D call TRBD1 (5 bases). V was shortened by 4 bases and J by 8 bases, with 12 bases between the two germline ends. The CDR3 is made up of 13 amino acids. CDR1 and CDR2 from the germline V gene are MNHNS and SASEGT. The CDR3 coding sequence is TGTGCCAGCAGTGCCCGCAGGGCGGATGAGCAGTTCTTC. Residues: CASSARRADEQFF.

This clone has only a few counts. This chain connects TRBV5-1 to TRBJ2-5, with TRBD2 as a possible D gene (6 bases). Trimming pared 3 bases from V and 5 bases from J, leaving 11 bases between. Germline CDR1 SGHRS, CDR2 YFSETQ. The CDR3 runs to 13 residues. This chain's CDR3 is CASSWDSLETQYF. The CDR3 bases are TGCGCCAGCAGCTGGGACTCTCTGGAGACCCAGTACTTC.

The rearrangement uses TRBV6-1 and TRBJ1-1; 8 nucleotides match TRBD1. Germline V gene data show CDR1 as MNHNS and CDR2 as SASEGT. The trim removed 10 bases at V and 2 bases at J, leaving 6 bases unmatched. The CDR3 totals 13 residues. For the CDR3, the DNA is TGTGCCACCATCAGGGGGCCCAACACTGAAGCTTTCTTT. Translated, it gives CATIRGPNTEAFF.

V and J are TRBV12-5 and TRBJ2-1; 10 nucleotides align to TRBD2. Germline V CDR1 and CDR2: LGHNT, FRNRAP. Trimming cost V 3 bases and J 5 bases; bases outside gene matches: 13. This CDR3 contains 18 residues. CDR3 sequence reads: CASGLIKRGLAFNNEQFF. The CDR3 DNA is TGTGCTAGTGGTTTAATCAAAAGGGGACTAGCGTTTAACAATGAGCAGTTCTTC.

The V gene is TRBV30, the J gene TRBJ1-1; 8 bases are a match to TRBD1. The CDR3 sequence is 13 residues long. V was pared by 3 bases and J by 3 bases, with 3 bases of the junction left unmatched. Germline V gene lookup returns CDR1 GTSNPN and CDR2 SVGIG (reference sequence). CDR3 in amino acids: CAWSGQGHTEAFF. The CDR3 DNA reads as TGTGCCTGGAGCGGACAGGGTCACACTGAAGCTTTCTTT.

This chain joins TRBV5-1 and TRBJ1-2; 7 bases are a match to TRBD1. The CDR3 covers 17 residues. Germline values: CDR1 SGHRS, CDR2 YFSETQ. With V trimmed by 2 bases and J by 8 bases, 18 bases remained unmatched. The CDR3 reads CASSLGPGRGQSSGYTF. In DNA, the CDR3 is TGCGCCAGCAGCTTAGGTCCGGGAAGGGGACAGTCCAGCGGCTACACCTTC.

This chain joins TRBV6-1 and TRBJ1-2, with 7 positions matching TRBD1. CDR3 length: 15 amino acids. The V and J ends lost 8 bases and 4 bases, in that order; junction bases with no gene match: 13. Germline loops: CDR1 MNHNS, CDR2 SASEGT. In nucleotides, the CDR3 is TGTGCCAGCCATTCCTACAGGGGCGAAACCTATGGCTACACCTTC. Translation gives CASHSYRGETYGYTF.

The chain uses TRBV27 and TRBJ1-1; TRBD1 might be the D (5 bases). V was trimmed by 0 bases and J by 2 bases, leaving 10 bases between them. The length of the CDR3 is 15 residues. The germline CDR1 and CDR2 sequences are MNHEY and SMNVEV (reference sequence). The CDR3, as DNA: TGTGCCAGCAGTTTATCGCCAGGGAAAAACACTGAAGCTTTCTTT. Translated: CASSLSPGKNTEAFF.

The J gene is TRBJ2-5, the V gene TRBV10-3, with 8 bases that match TRBD2. CDR1 ENHRY and CDR2 SYGVKD come from the germline V gene. J lost 1 base, V lost 6 bases, and 10 bases had no gene match. The CDR3 spans 16 residues. The CDR3 DNA follows: TGTGCCATCAGGTCTAGCGGGCGCCTATCCCAAGAGACCCAGTACTTC. The encoded protein is CAIRSSGRLSQETQYF.

The chain is built from TRBV6-6 and TRBJ1-1; D might be TRBD1 (6 bases). Trimming removed 6 bases at V and 1 base at J, with 18 bases between. CDR1 MNHNY and CDR2 SVGAGI come from the germline V gene (reference sequence). The CDR3 is 16 residues long. DNA for the CDR3: TGTGCCAGCAGCCCCGGGGGGGGCAGGGGGAACACTGAAGCTTTCTTT. This translates into CASSPGGGRGNTEAFF.

The chain is built from TRBV5-1 and TRBJ1-1; D may be TRBD1 (6 bases). Germline-derived CDR1 and CDR2 are SGHRS and YFSETQ. The CDR3 totals 14 residues. V lost 4 bases and J 1 base, leaving 11 bases between the germline ends. CDR3 sequence (DNA): TGCGCCAGCAGCCGACCGGGACAGAACACTGAAGCTTTCTTT. Translated, it gives CASSRPGQNTEAFF.

This clone has just one count. The rearrangement joins TRBV27 to TRBJ2-7; possibly TRBD2 for D (5 bases). V was pared by 5 bases and J by 4 bases, with 15 bases between. Germline V gene sequence: CDR1 MNHEY, CDR2 SMNVEV (reference sequence). CDR3 length: 14 residues. CDR3 loop: CASSTQTREYEQYF. DNA for the CDR3: TGTGCCAGCAGTACCCAAACAAGGGAGTACGAGCAGTACTTC.

The J gene is TRBJ2-1, the V gene TRBV7-3; 10 bases map to TRBD2. Unmatched junction bases numbered 4, after V lost 4 bases and J lost 10 bases. CDR3 length equals 13 residues. Germline CDR1 reads SGHTA; CDR2 reads FQGTGA. CDR3 amino acids: CASSSTSGVEQFF. The CDR3 nucleotides are TGTGCCAGCAGCTCCACTAGCGGGGTCGAGCAGTTCTTC.

This clone was detected a few times. The chain carries TRBV30 and TRBJ2-7, with 7 bases lining up with TRBD2. The CDR3 consists of 12 residues. Trimming at V came to 2 bases and at J to 3 bases, leaving 1 base not matched to a gene. Per germline, CDR1 GTSNPN and CDR2 SVGIG (reference sequence). CDR3 bases: TGTGCCTGGAGTACGGGAGGCTACGAGCAGTACTTC. Translated, it gives CAWSTGGYEQYF.

This clone occurred a few times. The chain carries TRBV6-6 and TRBJ2-1; 8 nucleotides line up with TRBD2. J lost 6 bases, V lost 6 bases, and 4 bases had no gene match. Germline loops: CDR1 MNHNY, CDR2 SVGAGI (reference sequence). The CDR3 extends over 13 amino acids. CDR3 loop: CASSGGRINEQFF. The CDR3 coding sequence is TGTGCCAGCAGCGGCGGGAGGATCAATGAGCAGTTCTTC.

V usage is TRBV27 and J usage is TRBJ2-7; D may be TRBD1 (5 bases). Germline CDR1 and CDR2: MNHEY and SMNVEV (reference sequence). V shed 8 bases and J shed 9 bases, with 11 bases lying between them. The CDR3 contains 10 residues. CDR3 in amino acids: CASGAQRQYF. The DNA of the CDR3 is TGTGCCAGCGGGGCCCAGCGGCAGTACTTC.

The gene calls are TRBV7-3 and TRBJ2-1; weak D call: TRBD1 (6 bases). CDR3 length: 17 amino acids. V lost 4 bases and J lost 0, with 16 bases in between. Germline lookup yields CDR1 SGHTA and CDR2 FQGTGA. The CDR3 DNA reads TGTGCCAGCAGCTCCAACCCCCAGGGGAGCTCCTACAATGAGCAGTTCTTC. Its protein is CASSSNPQGSSYNEQFF.